This T cell receptor beta chain was retrieved from a study of blood T cell repertoires in COVID-19. This CDR3 has 17 residues. The J segment lost 5 bases and the V segment lost 8 bases, leaving 17 bases of the junction unmatched. Germline-derived CDR1 and CDR2 are GTSNPN and SVGIG (reference sequence). Repertoires were generated with immunoSEQ multiplex PCR, while TCRdb's copy carries only in-frame clones and drops some. The sample includes about 250,000 clones, around 82% of them seen just once. The chain uses TRBV30 and TRBJ2-5; TRBD2 matches 13 bases. The sequence derives from a man older than 75 with acute or convalescent COVID-19. The sample comprised peripheral blood. CDR3 sequence (DNA): TGTGCCGGGACTAGCGGGAAGGGAGGTTCCATTGGTGAGACCCAGTACTTC. It translates to CAGTSGKGGSIGETQYF.